These T cell receptor beta chains were read from a single sample in a study of blood T cells in healthy people across ages. MiXCR, applied by TCRdb to the 5' RACE reads, yields one record per CDR3 protein. The sample comprises about 1.1 million distinct CDR3 sequences, approximately 38% of which are singletons, and around 13% rests with the top ten. The sequenced sample consisted of blood. Receptors originate from a man aged 18 to 30 in good health. The CDR3 runs from the conserved cysteine through the conserved F or W. Fields, in order: D gene, V gene, clone size, J gene, CDR3 protein, CDR3 DNA. A D gene is named only where the DNA matches it firmly. Clone size, where shown, is once, few, many, or a class for clones that have expanded.

d_call: NA; v_call: TRBV2; clone_size: NA; j_call: TRBJ1-5; cdr3_aa: CASRAMGQPQHF; cdr3_nt: TGTGCCAGCAGAGCAATGGGACAGCCCCAGCATTTT
d_call: NA; v_call: TRBV5-1; clone_size: NA; j_call: TRBJ1-4; cdr3_aa: CASSSGPEEKLFF; cdr3_nt: TGCGCCAGCAGCTCCGGGCCCGAGGAAAAACTGTTTTTT
d_call: NA; v_call: TRBV6-5; clone_size: NA; j_call: TRBJ2-1; cdr3_aa: CASSYGRDFTYNEQFF; cdr3_nt: TGTGCCAGCAGTTACGGCCGGGACTTTACCTACAATGAGCAGTTCTTC
d_call: NA; v_call: TRBV12-3/TRBV12-4; clone_size: NA; j_call: TRBJ2-1; cdr3_aa: CASRQANEQFF; cdr3_nt: TGTGCCAGCAGACAGGCCAATGAGCAGTTCTTC
d_call: NA; v_call: TRBV6-6; clone_size: NA; j_call: TRBJ1-3; cdr3_aa: CASSSTEMGGNTIYF; cdr3_nt: TGTGCCAGCAGTTCCACCGAAATGGGCGGAAACACCATATATTTT
d_call: NA; v_call: TRBV18; clone_size: few; j_call: TRBJ2-1; cdr3_aa: CASSPVQGNEQFF; cdr3_nt: TGTGCCAGCTCACCCGTACAGGGCAATGAGCAGTTCTTC
d_call: TRBD1; v_call: TRBV7-9; clone_size: few; j_call: TRBJ2-1; cdr3_aa: CASSKRPGQGYYNEQFF; cdr3_nt: TGTGCCAGCAGCAAAAGACCGGGACAGGGATATTACAATGAGCAGTTCTTC
d_call: NA; v_call: TRBV12-3/TRBV12-4; clone_size: few; j_call: TRBJ1-2; cdr3_aa: CASSSFDRLSYGYTF; cdr3_nt: TGTGCCAGCAGTTCATTCGACAGGCTATCCTATGGCTACACCTTC
d_call: TRBD2; v_call: TRBV6-5; clone_size: once; j_call: TRBJ2-5; cdr3_aa: CASSYVREYQETQYF; cdr3_nt: TGTGCTAGCAGTTACGTGCGGGAGTACCAAGAGACCCAGTACTTC
d_call: NA; v_call: TRBV7-8; clone_size: NA; j_call: TRBJ1-4; cdr3_aa: CASSLVGEGEKLFF; cdr3_nt: TGTGCCAGCAGCTTAGTCGGGGAAGGGGAAAAACTGTTTTTT
d_call: TRBD1; v_call: TRBV3-1; clone_size: NA; j_call: TRBJ1-1; cdr3_aa: CASSQVTGKRNTEAFF; cdr3_nt: TGTGCCAGCAGCCAAGTGACAGGGAAGCGAAACACTGAAGCTTTCTTT
d_call: TRBD2; v_call: TRBV11-2; clone_size: NA; j_call: TRBJ2-1; cdr3_aa: CASSLTSVVRGEQFF; cdr3_nt: TGTGCCAGCAGCTTAACTAGCGTCGTCAGAGGTGAGCAGTTCTTC
d_call: NA; v_call: TRBV5-5; clone_size: NA; j_call: TRBJ1-1; cdr3_aa: CASSHGTPGALNTEAFF; cdr3_nt: TGTGCCAGCAGCCATGGAACCCCCGGGGCCCTGAACACTGAAGCTTTCTTT
d_call: NA; v_call: TRBV12-3/TRBV12-4; clone_size: few; j_call: TRBJ1-5; cdr3_aa: CASSLGTTREPQHF; cdr3_nt: TGTGCCAGCAGTTTAGGGACCACGCGAGAGCCCCAGCATTTT
d_call: TRBD2; v_call: TRBV20-1; clone_size: few; j_call: TRBJ2-5; cdr3_aa: CSAAGLADQETQYF; cdr3_nt: TGCAGTGCCGCGGGACTAGCGGACCAAGAGACCCAGTACTTC
d_call: NA; v_call: TRBV27; clone_size: NA; j_call: TRBJ1-2; cdr3_aa: CASSTAHFPGPTSYTF; cdr3_nt: TGTGCCAGCAGTACCGCCCACTTTCCGGGACCTACTAGCTACACCTTC